This TCR beta chain was recorded in a study of shared clonotypes between healthy human individuals. Study-level results: The authors sampled blood alone, and tissue repertoires likely differ.

The repertoire was sequenced with immunoSEQ multiplex PCR; TCRdb's copy has only in-frame clones and lacks some. The table records under 1 million clones, 80% to 95% of them present only once. Terminally differentiated effector memory CD45RA+ cells were excluded by CCR7 positive selection of CD45RO-negative cells. This CDR3 spans 15 amino acids. The germline CDR1 and CDR2 sequences are SGHRS and YFSETQ. V was pared by 1 base and J by 5 bases, with 1 base of the junction left unmatched. Remarks on this clone: The antigen is not known.

V is TRBV5-1 and J is TRBJ2-2, with 11 nucleotides matching TRBD2. This sequence originates from a man aged 25-45 years in good health. Sequenced: naive CD8+ T cells sorted from blood. This CDR3 reads CASSLTSGRTGELFF. Written as DNA, the CDR3 is TGCGCCAGCAGCTTGACTAGCGGGAGAACCGGGGAGCTGTTTTTT.